This T cell receptor (beta chain) was observed in a study of blood T cell repertoires in COVID-19. Turning to the study itself: The origin of the acute and convalescent COVID-19 samples was the United States, Italy and Spain. T cells, B-cell-depleted T cells, or PBMCs provided the cDNA or gDNA that served as material.

The V gene lost 2 bases and the J gene lost 3 bases, with 11 bases spanning the gap. There are 14 residues in the CDR3. Germline V gene sequence: CDR1 MNHNY, CDR2 SVGAGI (reference sequence). Per the authors' pipeline: Reference gene primer amplification gave nucleated cell count estimates. Data came from immunoSEQ multiplex PCR; TCRdb stores just in-frame clones and leaves some out. Clone size and the V and J calls come from that table; the DNA yielded D and trimming. The data show 95,000 to 100,000 clones, 70% to 90% seen once. This TCR came from a young woman with acute or convalescent COVID-19. The chain couples TRBV6-6 to TRBJ2-7; D might be TRBD1 (6 bases). The sequenced material came from peripheral blood. This CDR3 reads CASSYGQTSYEQYF. The CDR3 DNA reads TGTGCCAGCAGTTACGGACAGACCAGCTACGAGCAGTACTTC.